This T cell receptor (beta chain) was recorded in a study of control samples from healthy donors and cancer patients. Repertoires were generated with immunoSEQ multiplex PCR, while TCRdb's copy carries only in-frame clones and drops some. The sample carries approximately 97,000 clones, roughly 92% recorded once. This clone was picked up one time. The length of the CDR3 is 12 residues. Trimming shortened V by 1 base and J by 5 bases, and 8 bases separated the two germline ends. Germline CDR1 and CDR2: SQVTM and ANQGSEA. The sequenced sample consisted of blood. This receptor was obtained from a human donor in good health. The donor label of this sample is uncertain. The chain carries TRBV29-1 and TRBJ1-2, with D possibly matching TRBD1 (6 bases). CDR3 coding DNA: TGCAGCGTTGAAGCGGGGGCTTATGGCTACACCTTC. It yields the protein CSVEAGAYGYTF.